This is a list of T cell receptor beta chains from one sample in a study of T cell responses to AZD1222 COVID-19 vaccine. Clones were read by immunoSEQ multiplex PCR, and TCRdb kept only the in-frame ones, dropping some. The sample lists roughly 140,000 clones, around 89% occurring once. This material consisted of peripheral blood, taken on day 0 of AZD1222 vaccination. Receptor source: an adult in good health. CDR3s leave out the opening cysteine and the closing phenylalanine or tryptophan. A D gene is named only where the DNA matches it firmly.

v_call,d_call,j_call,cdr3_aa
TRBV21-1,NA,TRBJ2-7,ASSKAQRDDRYEQY
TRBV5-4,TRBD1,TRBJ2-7,ASSKQGALYEQY
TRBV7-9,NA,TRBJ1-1,ASLPNWEETEAF
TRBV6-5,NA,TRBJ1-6,ASYRGAGSPLH
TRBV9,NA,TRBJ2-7,ASSVVLGGEQY
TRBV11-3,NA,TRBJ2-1,ASSLIRVNGLALIKYEQF
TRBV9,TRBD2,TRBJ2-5,ASSVGGTQETQY
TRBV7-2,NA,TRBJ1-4,ASSLALGGAGKLF
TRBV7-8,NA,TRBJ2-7,ASSLRDGFGEQY
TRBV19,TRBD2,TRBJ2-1,ASNRTSGCPPYNEQF
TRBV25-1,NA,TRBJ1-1,ASSEFKGDGTEAF
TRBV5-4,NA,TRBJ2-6,ASSPDSSGANVLT
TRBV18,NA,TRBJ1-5,ASSKPLKNQPQH
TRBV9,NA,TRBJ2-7,ASSRTWGSYEQY
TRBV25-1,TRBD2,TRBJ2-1,ASGRPGREF
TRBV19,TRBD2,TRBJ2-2,ASRPSGRAGAGELF
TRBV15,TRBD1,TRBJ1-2,ATSTGGGYGYT
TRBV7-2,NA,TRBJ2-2,ASSMNRAYTGELF
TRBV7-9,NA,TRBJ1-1,ASSLAGGNTEAF
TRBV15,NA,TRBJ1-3,ATSSLQGNTIY
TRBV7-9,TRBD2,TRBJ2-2,ASSLPSGRFGELF
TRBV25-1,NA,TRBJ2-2,ASSESGHGELF
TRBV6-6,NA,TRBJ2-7,ASTRDRWEQY
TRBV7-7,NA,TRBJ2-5,ASSLGGPQETQY
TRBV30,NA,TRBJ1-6,AWEPGLQSPLH
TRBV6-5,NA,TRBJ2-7,ASRDRRGAYEQY
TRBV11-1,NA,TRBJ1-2,ASSLTGYGYT
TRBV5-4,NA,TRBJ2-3,ASSLSTDTQY
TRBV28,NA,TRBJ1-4,ASSSLPQGGKLF
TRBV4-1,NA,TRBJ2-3,ASSQDYNTHPDTQY
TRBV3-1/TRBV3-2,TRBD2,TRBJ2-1,ASSQVGLAGGLSYNEQF
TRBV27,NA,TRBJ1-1,ASSRDGWFTEAF
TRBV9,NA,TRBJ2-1,ASSVDGGNEQF
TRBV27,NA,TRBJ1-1,ASSSRGVAEAF
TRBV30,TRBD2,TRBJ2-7,AWQPSPRLAGGPSYEQY
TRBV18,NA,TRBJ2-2,ASSPGGATGELF
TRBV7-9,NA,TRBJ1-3,ASSPQNTIY
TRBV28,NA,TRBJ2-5,ASTSGGRIVGETQY
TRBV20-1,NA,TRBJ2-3,SARRLDTQY
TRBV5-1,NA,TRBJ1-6,ASSLGVDSPLH
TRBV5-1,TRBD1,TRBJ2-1,ASAGDSYNEQF
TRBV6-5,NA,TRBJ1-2,ASSNVGSGGYT
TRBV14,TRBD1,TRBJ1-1,ASSRRTGRNTEAF
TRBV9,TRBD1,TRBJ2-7,ASGQGAGEQY
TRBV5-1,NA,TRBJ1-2,ASSSLEVRVDGRLNYGYT
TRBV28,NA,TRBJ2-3,ASSLQGYTDTQY
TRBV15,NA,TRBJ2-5,ATSIYLSYSEAQY
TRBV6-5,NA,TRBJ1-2,ASSRTANYGYT
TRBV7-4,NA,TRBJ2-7,ASSLAAEAGIYHEQY